Listed below are T cell receptor beta chains from one sample, sequenced in a study of glioma-infiltrating T cells. MiXCR, applied by TCRdb to the multiplex PCR reads, yields one record per CDR3 protein. The sample has fewer than 250,000 distinct CDR3 sequences, roughly 32% seen once. Source material: glioma tissue, nonneoplastic brain tissue, or PBMCs (not recorded which). The receptors shown here come from a human donor with low-grade glioma or glioblastoma, undergoing nonglioma brain surgery, or in good health (not recorded which). Each CDR3 is given with its conserved first and last residue. D genes are given only for firm matches. Not all rows give a size; the values are once, few, many and, for expanded clones, a class.

>TRBD2|TRBJ2-7|TRBV30|once
TGTGCCTGCCTAGCGGGCCACTCCCACGAGCAGTACTTC
CACLAGHSHEQYF
>TRBD2|TRBJ2-1|TRBV28|-
TGTGCCAGCTTCCCCTCTAGCGGGAGGGCCGGTATAGGGGATGAGCAGTTCTTC
CASFPSSGRAGIGDEQFF
>TRBD1|TRBJ2-7|TRBV6-1|few
TGTGCCAGCGAAACTGGGACAGGGACCTACGAGCAGTACTTC
CASETGTGTYEQYF
>-|TRBJ2-2|TRBV27|few
TGTGCCAGCAGCGCCGGGCCCCGAGCCAGGGAGCTGTTTTTT
CASSAGPRARELFF
>-|TRBJ2-5|TRBV6-2/TRBV6-3|many
TGTGCCAGCACCAACCCCTCAGAGACCCAGTACTTC
CASTNPSETQYF
>TRBD2|TRBJ2-1|TRBV11-2|-
TGTGCCGGCAGTCCACCGAGCGGGAGTTCCTACAATGAGCAGTTCTTC
CAGSPPSGSSYNEQFF
>TRBD2|TRBJ2-3|TRBV7-2|many
TGTGCCAGCAGACGTTCCCGGACTAGCGTTATAGATACGCAGTATTTT
CASRRSRTSVIDTQYF
>TRBD1|TRBJ2-1|TRBV27|-
TGTGCCAGCAGTTTAACTCCAGGACAGGGTGGGCATGAGCAGTTCTTC
CASSLTPGQGGHEQFF
>TRBD1|TRBJ2-7|TRBV7-9|-
TGTGCCAGCAGCTCCTACCCGGGACAGGGGTACGAGCAGTACTTC
CASSSYPGQGYEQYF
>-|TRBJ2-7|TRBV3-1|many
TGTGCCAGCAGCCAAGACCCCGGCAGGGAGTACGAGCAGTACTTC
CASSQDPGREYEQYF
>-|TRBJ2-7|TRBV11-1|-
TGTGCCAGCAGCCGGAGAGGGGAAGGACGCGGGCAGTACTTC
CASSRRGEGRGQYF
>TRBD2|TRBJ2-7|TRBV7-2|few
TGTGCCAGCAGCTTTCCCACAACCTCCTATGGTAGCGGGAGGGCCGTCCCCCACGAGCAGTACTTC
CASSFPTTSYGSGRAVPHEQYF
>-|TRBJ1-5|TRBV2|many
TGTGCCAGCAGTGTCCAGGACACCTCGAATCAGCCCCAGCATTTT
CASSVQDTSNQPQHF
>-|TRBJ2-1|TRBV24-1|many
TGTGCCACCAGTGACCACCAGACGAGAGGGTACAATGAGCAGTTCTTC
CATSDHQTRGYNEQFF
>TRBD1|TRBJ2-1|TRBV28|many
TGTGCCAGCGGGACAGGGTTAATAAATGAGCAGTTCTTC
CASGTGLINEQFF
>-|TRBJ2-2|TRBV6-1|many
TGTGCCAGCAGTGACTATATGCCGCGGGAGCTGTTTTTT
CASSDYMPRELFF
>TRBD1|TRBJ1-5|TRBV28|many
TGTGCCAGCAGTCTCGGACAGGACAATCAGCCCCAGCATTTT
CASSLGQDNQPQHF
>TRBD2|TRBJ2-1|TRBV20-1|many
TGCAGTGCTAGACCCCGGGAGGCCCCTTCTTACAATGAGCAGTTCTTC
CSARPREAPSYNEQFF
>TRBD1|TRBJ2-7|TRBV7-2|many
TGTGCCAGCAGCTACGGGACAGGGAACTACGAGCAGTACTTC
CASSYGTGNYEQYF
>-|TRBJ2-3|TRBV6-2/TRBV6-3|many
TGTGCCAGCAGCGGCCGCACAGATACGCAGTATTTT
CASSGRTDTQYF
>-|TRBJ2-3|TRBV13|-
TGTGCCAGCAGCCCGAGACTGACGACAGATACGCAGTATTTT
CASSPRLTTDTQYF
>-|TRBJ1-2|TRBV7-6|many
TGTGCCAGCAGCTTAGACCCGGGGGCCTATGGCTACACCTTC
CASSLDPGAYGYTF
>-|TRBJ2-7|TRBV7-8|many
TGTGCCAGCAGCAGGTTCCCCTACGAGCAGTACTTC
CASSRFPYEQYF
>-|TRBJ1-5|TRBV6-2/TRBV6-3|many
TGTGCCAGCAGTACTGATCAGGGTACCAATCAGCCCCAGCATTTT
CASSTDQGTNQPQHF
>-|TRBJ2-7|TRBV4-1|-
TGCGCCATCAGCCAGATCCTCTGGTACGAGCAGTACTTC
CAISQILWYEQYF
>-|TRBJ2-2|TRBV6-5|-
TGTGCCAGCAGTTACCCATTCAGGGTAGGGGACACCGGGGAGCTGCTTTTT
CASSYPFRVGDTGELLF